This T cell receptor (beta chain) was obtained from a study of CD8 T cells in Susac syndrome. In blood CD8+ and CD4+ T cells, TCR beta underwent sequencing. The CDR3 loop spans 15 amino acids. The V gene's germline CDR1 is SGHTA and CDR2 FQGNSA. V lost 0 bases to trimming and J lost 6 bases, with 12 bases between them. Reverse transcription of about 0.5 to 1 ug RNA was performed with random hexamers. Amplification of TCR beta CDR3 spanned 54 Vbeta and 13 Jbeta via immunoSEQ multiplex PCR. TCRdb analysed the immunoSEQ multiplex PCR reads with MiXCR anew, one entry per CDR3 protein. The sample comprises over 100,000 distinct CDR3 sequences, around 90% of which are singletons, and roughly 0.14% rests with the top ten.

This chain links TRBV7-2 with TRBJ1-5; a possible D gene is TRBD1 (6 bases). The receptor was isolated from a human donor in good health. The sample comprised CD4+ T cells from PBMCs. CDR3 sequence reads: CASSLALGGSQPQHF. Here the CDR3 DNA reads TGTGCCAGCAGCTTAGCGCTAGGGGGTAGTCAGCCCCAGCATTTT.